The rows below give T cell receptor beta chains drawn from one sample of a study of shared clonotypes between healthy human individuals. Method: immunoSEQ multiplex PCR; TCRdb's copy keeps in-frame clones and lacks some. Here the sample spans about 340,000 clones, more than 60% being singletons. The sample was memory CD4+ T cells sorted from blood. The receptor source for this set is a man aged 30-40 years in good health. CDR3s leave out the opening cysteine and the closing phenylalanine or tryptophan. Part of the rows lack a size; the others show once, few, many or a class for expanded clones.

TRBV7-7 - ASSLVGGSADTQY
TRBV7-8 - ASSSRTGPYEQY
TRBV7-2 many ASSLTGRSQETQY
TRBV27 - ASAAGWVGNIQY
TRBV7-9 - ASSSKNSNQPQH
TRBV18 many ASSPPGRFGTQY
TRBV18 - ASSPFLSGTQVYEQY
TRBV5-1 few ASSSMMGGKVNEQF
TRBV5-4 - ASSSPQRDDNEQF
TRBV7-2 - ASSLVPGRSRSNQPQH
TRBV11-2 few ASSLDQVNEQF
TRBV29-1 - SAIFGLARETQY
TRBV5-1 - ASSLFTGQGEWAF
TRBV19 - ASSIGAPGAKNIQY
TRBV2 - ATQGYSYEQY
TRBV28 - ASSTEDRGYGYT
TRBV9 - ASSARAGTGELF
TRBV19 few ASKPGPRSHEQF
TRBV7-9 - ASTYGTSDYEQY
TRBV7-2 once ASSPLREQF